This T cell receptor beta chain was retrieved from a study of OX40 agonist ivuxolimab in advanced cancers. Study summary: Ivuxolimab is an agonistic anti-OX40 (CD134) antibody, and patients were treated with it. Study-wide results and caveats: There was clonal expansion of CD4+ and CD8+ blood T cells by week 6 at 0.1 to 3.0 mg/kg.

This clone appeared once. Its matching antigen is unknown. This CDR3 has 13 amino acids. Germline lookup yields CDR1 MNHEY and CDR2 SVGAGI. Trimming removed 5 bases at V and 2 bases at J, with 7 bases between. Repertoires were generated with immunoSEQ multiplex PCR, while TCRdb's copy carries only in-frame clones and drops some. The sample has tens of thousands of clones, 88% seen once. The gene calls are TRBV6-5 and TRBJ1-3; D gene unclear. The clonotype was recovered from an adult with an advanced solid tumor such as melanoma, head and neck, liver or kidney cancer. Sequenced material: CD4+ or CD8+ T cells sorted from blood, taken in a trial of the OX40 agonist ivuxolimab. The CDR3 nucleotides read TGTGCCAGCAGTCCATTCCCTGGAAACACCATATATTTT. Encoded protein: CASSPFPGNTIYF.